This is a list of T cell receptor beta chains from one sample in a study of cytomegalovirus exposure and HLA in healthy donors. The repertoire was sequenced with immunoSEQ multiplex PCR; TCRdb's copy has only in-frame clones and lacks some. In the table there are 150,000 to 200,000 clones, approximately 70% of which are singletons. Sequencing used PBMCs. These receptors were obtained from a human donor in good health. Each CDR3 is given with its conserved first and last residue. Fields, in order: V gene, D gene, J gene, clone size, CDR3 DNA, CDR3 protein. D genes are given only for firm matches. Rows give clone size only sometimes, using once, few, many, or a class for an expanded clone.

>TRBV6-5|.|TRBJ2-1|few
TGTGCCAGCAGCCGGGGTGGCAATGAGCAGTTCTTC
CASSRGGNEQFF
>TRBV5-4|TRBD1|TRBJ2-1|.
TGTGCCAGCAGCGGCCGACAGGGGCTCAGCGATGAGCAGTTCTTC
CASSGRQGLSDEQFF
>TRBV6-5|TRBD1|TRBJ2-7|few
TGTGCCAGCAGTTTCAGGGACAGGGGATACGAGCAGTACTTC
CASSFRDRGYEQYF
>TRBV4-3|.|TRBJ2-7|.
TGCGCCAGCAGCCAAGATCCCCTAGTTGTGGACGAGCAGTACTTC
CASSQDPLVVDEQYF
>TRBV9|TRBD1|TRBJ2-2|.
TGTGCCAGCACCCGGGACAGGTTACCCGGGGAGCTGTTTTTT
CASTRDRLPGELFF
>TRBV2|.|TRBJ1-1|.
TGTGCCAGCACTCTCAGGGGAAAGAACACTGAAGCTTTCTTT
CASTLRGKNTEAFF
>TRBV6-5|TRBD1|TRBJ2-7|.
TGTGCCAGCAGTTACGGGACAGGGAACTACGAGCAGTACTTC
CASSYGTGNYEQYF
>TRBV7-9|TRBD2|TRBJ2-3|.
TGTGCCAGCAGCCCCCGCGGGGGGAGGAGTGCAGATACGCAGTATTTT
CASSPRGGRSADTQYF
>TRBV5-1|.|TRBJ2-5|.
TGCGCCAGCAGCAGGGGGGGGGCACCTCGGGAAGAGACCCAGTACTTC
CASSRGGAPREETQYF
>TRBV4-1|TRBD1|TRBJ1-5|.
TGCGCCAGCAGCCCAGAGGGACAGGGGAATCAGCCCCAGCATTTT
CASSPEGQGNQPQHF
>TRBV7-9|.|TRBJ2-2|once
TGTGCCAGCAGCTTGTCAGTCGGGGAGCTGTTTTTT
CASSLSVGELFF
>TRBV4-1|TRBD1|TRBJ1-3|few
TGCGCCAGCAGCCAAGAGGGACAGGCCTACTCTGGAAACACCATATATTTT
CASSQEGQAYSGNTIYF
>TRBV4-1|.|TRBJ2-3|.
TGCGCCAGCAGCCAGATTGCGAACGAGGCAGATACGCAGTATTTT
CASSQIANEADTQYF
>TRBV5-4|TRBD2|TRBJ2-1|.
TGTGCCAGCAGCTTGTGGACTAGCGATGAGCAGTTCTTC
CASSLWTSDEQFF
>TRBV19|TRBD1|TRBJ1-4|.
TGTGCCAGTAGTTTGTGGACAGGGGGCCGTGAAAAACTGTTTTTT
CASSLWTGGREKLFF
>TRBV30|TRBD1|TRBJ1-4|few
TGTGCCTGGAGCGAGGGGACAGGGGGCGGTGAAAAACTGTTTTTT
CAWSEGTGGGEKLFF
>TRBV2|.|TRBJ2-5|.
TGTGCCAGCAGGCTCCCGACTAGTCTTGAGACCCAGTACTTC
CASRLPTSLETQYF
>TRBV6-1|TRBD1|TRBJ2-5|.
TGTGCCAGCAGCCTCTACCAGGGGGCCAGGGAGGCCCAGTACTTC
CASSLYQGAREAQYF
>TRBV11-2|.|TRBJ2-2|.
TGTGCCAGCAGCTTAGCTTTAGGCGAGGCGAACACCGGGGAGCTGTTTTTT
CASSLALGEANTGELFF
>TRBV27|.|TRBJ2-7|.
TGTGCCAGCAGTTTATCGGAAGGGAGCTCCTACGAGCAGTACTTC
CASSLSEGSSYEQYF
>TRBV7-9|TRBD1|TRBJ1-1|few
TGTGCCAGCGCAAGGGGGCTGGGCGGTGAAGCTTTCTTT
CASARGLGGEAFF
>TRBV5-1|TRBD2|TRBJ2-7|.
TGCGCCAGCAGCTTTGATCTAGCGGACGAGCAGTACTTC
CASSFDLADEQYF
>TRBV27|TRBD2|TRBJ2-7|.
TGTGCCAGCAGCCGAAGCGGGGCCCGGAGGTACGAGCAGTACTTC
CASSRSGARRYEQYF
>TRBV5-4|.|TRBJ2-1|.
TGTGCCAGCAGCTCGACTGGGTCCTACAATGAGCAGTTCTTC
CASSSTGSYNEQFF
>TRBV7-6|.|TRBJ2-5|.
TGTGCCAGCCAACAAGAAGAGACCCAGTACTTC
CASQQEETQYF
>TRBV12-2|.|TRBJ2-7|once
TGTGCAAGTCGCTTAGCGCAGCTAGCGGGAGAACCCTACGAGCAGTACTTC
CASRLAQLAGEPYEQYF
>TRBV11-2|TRBD1|TRBJ1-1|.
TGTGCCAGCAGTTCTGCAGGGGGGAACATGAACACTGAAGCTTTCTTT
CASSSAGGNMNTEAFF
>TRBV6-5|TRBD1|TRBJ1-5|.
TGTGCCAGCAGTAGACAGGGGGTCAGACAGCCCCAGCATTTT
CASSRQGVRQPQHF
>TRBV11-2|.|TRBJ2-7|few
TGTGCCAGCAGCTTGGGGGGAACCTACGAGCAGTACTTC
CASSLGGTYEQYF
>TRBV7-9|TRBD1|TRBJ1-6|.
TGTGCCAGCAGCTTAGGTGGACAGGGGATTTCACCCCTCCACTTT
CASSLGGQGISPLHF
>TRBV19|TRBD1|TRBJ2-7|.
TGTGCCAGTAGTGCCTCCGGGACAGGGCACGAGCAGTACTTC
CASSASGTGHEQYF
>TRBV7-9|TRBD1|TRBJ1-6|.
TGTGCCAGCAGCTACTCTTGGGACAGGGGGTATTCACCCCTCCACTTT
CASSYSWDRGYSPLHF
>TRBV2|TRBD1|TRBJ1-2|.
TGTGCCAGCAGTGAAGGAAGAGGGGGCGGTTATGGCTACACCTTC
CASSEGRGGGYGYTF
>TRBV4-2|TRBD2|TRBJ2-5|.
TGTGCCAGCAGCCAACGTCTAGCGGACCAAGAGACCCAGTACTTC
CASSQRLADQETQYF
>TRBV6-5|.|TRBJ1-5|many
TGTGCCAGCAGTTTTGGGGGGGAGGGTCAGCCCCAGCATTTT
CASSFGGEGQPQHF
>TRBV9|TRBD1|TRBJ2-2|.
TGTGCCAGCAGCCCACCGGGACAGGGGATCGGGGAGCTGTTTTTT
CASSPPGQGIGELFF
>TRBV19|.|TRBJ2-3|.
TGTGCCAGTAGTATAACAGGGCCGGGGGGTGCCGCAGATACGCAGTATTTT
CASSITGPGGAADTQYF
>TRBV6-6|.|TRBJ2-1|.
TGTGCCAGCGCCGCGGGTCAGGGACTCTACAATGAGCAGTTCTTC
CASAAGQGLYNEQFF
>TRBV10-1|TRBD2|TRBJ2-5|.
TGCGCCAGCAGTGAGTCGCCTAGCGGGGGGGAAGAGACCCAGTACTTC
CASSESPSGGEETQYF
>TRBV5-1|.|TRBJ1-2|.
TGCGCCAGCCAACCTTTAACTGCGGGATTAACTAACTATGGCTACACCTTC
CASQPLTAGLTNYGYTF
>TRBV7-3|TRBD1|TRBJ1-1|.
TGTGCCAGCAGCTTCTCCCGACAGGGGCGGAACACTGAAGCTTTCTTT
CASSFSRQGRNTEAFF
>TRBV5-1|TRBD2|TRBJ2-3|many
TGCGCCAGCAGCCTACCCCTAGCGGGGGGCACAGATACGCAGTATTTT
CASSLPLAGGTDTQYF
>TRBV5-4|TRBD1|TRBJ2-7|.
TGTGCCAGCAGCTTGGGCAGGGACAGGGACGAGCAGTACTTC
CASSLGRDRDEQYF